These 3 T cell receptor beta chains came from one sample sequenced in a study of T cell changes during pregnancy in multiple sclerosis. Only in-frame clones appear in the TCRdb table, and some are missing; sequencing was by immunoSEQ multiplex PCR. The sample lists about 98,000 clones; 92% were seen once. The sample consisted of peripheral blood, taken after pregnancy. These receptors were obtained from a female donor in good health, enrolled as a control in a pregnancy study.

The chain combines TRBV7-9 with TRBJ2-1; D unclear. Germline loops: CDR1 SEHNR, CDR2 FQNEAQ (reference sequence). This CDR3 region has 13 residues. Trimming took off 4 bases at V and 10 bases at J, with 14 bases between the two ends. The CDR3 coding sequence is TGTGCCAGCAGCTCCCCGCCCTCTAAAGAGCAGTTCTTC. Translating gives CASSSPPSKEQFF.

V usage is TRBV14 and J usage is TRBJ1-1, with D uncertain. CDR1 is SGHDN and CDR2 is FVKESK in the germline V gene. The CDR3 consists of 17 residues. V shed 0 bases and J shed 0 bases, with 14 bases lying between them. As DNA, the CDR3 is TGTGCCAGCAGCCAAGACCGAGGCAGATTGATGAACACTGAAGCTTTCTTT. Protein: CASSQDRGRLMNTEAFF.

This sequence joins TRBV29-1 and TRBJ2-2; D is unclear. Trimming shortened V by 4 bases and J by 2 bases, and 2 bases separated the two germline ends. The V gene's germline CDR1 is SQVTM and CDR2 ANQGSEA. The CDR3 length is 11 residues. The CDR3 sequence: CSVVNTGELFF. The CDR3 region has the DNA TGCAGCGTTGTAAACACCGGGGAGCTGTTTTTT.